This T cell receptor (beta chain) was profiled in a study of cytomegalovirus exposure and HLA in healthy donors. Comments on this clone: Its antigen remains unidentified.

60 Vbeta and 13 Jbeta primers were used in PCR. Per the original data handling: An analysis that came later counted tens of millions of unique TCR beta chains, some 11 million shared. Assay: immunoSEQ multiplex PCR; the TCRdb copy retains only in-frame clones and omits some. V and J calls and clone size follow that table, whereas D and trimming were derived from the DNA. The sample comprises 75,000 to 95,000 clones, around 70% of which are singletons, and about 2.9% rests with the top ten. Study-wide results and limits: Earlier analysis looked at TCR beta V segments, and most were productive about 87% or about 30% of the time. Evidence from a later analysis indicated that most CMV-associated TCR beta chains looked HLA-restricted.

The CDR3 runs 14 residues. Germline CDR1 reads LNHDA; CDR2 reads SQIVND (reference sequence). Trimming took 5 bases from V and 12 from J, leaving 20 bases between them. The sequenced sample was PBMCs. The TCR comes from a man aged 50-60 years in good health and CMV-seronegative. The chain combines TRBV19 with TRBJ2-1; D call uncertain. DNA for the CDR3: TGTGCCAGTAGTGCAAATCTTAATGGGTACAGGCAGTTCTTC. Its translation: CASSANLNGYRQFF. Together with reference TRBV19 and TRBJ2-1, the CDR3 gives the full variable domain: DGGITQSPKYLFRKEGQNVTLSCEQNLNHDAMYWYRQDPGQGLRLIYYSQIVNDFQKGDIAEGYSVSREKKESFPLTVTSAQKNPTAFYLCASSANLNGYRQFFGPGTRLTVL.